The text below deals with one T cell receptor beta chain. Its antigen is not identified. The data were obtained in a study of glioma-infiltrating T cells after dendritic cell vaccination. Primers: 60 V beta forward and 13 J beta reverse. The method was immunoSEQ multiplex PCR; TCRdb's version includes in-frame clones alone and lacks a portion of them. Of about 49,000 clones in the sample, 85% are singletons; the top ten hold around 10%. Study findings and constraints: Higher pretreatment TIL content predicted longer progression-free time and survival.

The V gene lost 1 base and the J gene lost 8 bases, with 16 bases spanning the gap. This CDR3 is 15 amino acids long. The germline V gene has CDR1 SGHRS and CDR2 YFSETQ. The sample in question was blood, obtained before dendritic cell vaccination. This chain joins TRBV5-1 and TRBJ2-1; weak D call: TRBD2 (5 bases). This TCR derives from a human donor with glioblastoma. The CDR3 nucleotides are TGCGCCAGCAGCTTGTTCGGCATGGGAGCGGATGAGCAGTTCTTC. Translated: CASSLFGMGADEQFF.